The entry below describes one TCR beta chain. The antigen remains undetermined. Mismatch with germline at one junction end may stem from a read error. The data stem from a study of neurological immune-mediated disorders. Findings of the study overall: The most TCR clonal expansion was seen in HTLV-1-associated myelopathy, and the least was seen in multiple sclerosis, which fell below healthy controls.

Using its own MiXCR run on the 5' RACE reads, TCRdb lists one record per CDR3 protein. Of under 90,000 distinct CDR3 sequences listed, 10% are singletons. The CDR3 has 17 residues. Germline values: CDR1 SGHKS, CDR2 YYEKEE (reference sequence). Source material: PBMCs. The receptor's source is a man in his forties in good health. V usage is TRBV5-5 and J usage is TRBJ2-3; 13 nucleotides agree with TRBD2. CDR3 bases: TGTGTCAGCAGCTTCTCCGGACTAGCGGGAGACGGGTATACGCAGTATTTT. Protein sequence: CVSSFSGLAGDGYTQYF.